This T cell receptor (beta chain) comes out of a study of CD8 T cells in Susac syndrome. Study-wide results and limits: As the study acknowledged, the number of individuals who were part of its TCR sequencing and HLA analysis was relatively small.

Blood CD8+ and CD4+ T cells underwent high-throughput TCR beta sequencing. The CD8+ and CD4+ T cells were isolated magnetically using a negative isolation approach, whereas the TEMRA cells were enriched by FACS. CDR1 is MNHEY, CDR2 SVGEGT, per germline. The CDR3 is 16 amino acids. V gave up 4 bases and J gave up 3 bases; unmatched junction bases: 10. On this clonotype: The antigen is unknown.

When the RNA was reverse transcribed, random hexamers were used with an input of roughly 0.45 to 1 ug. The TCR beta CDR3 was amplified by immunoSEQ multiplex PCR across 54 Vbeta, 13 Jbeta. One entry per CDR3 protein, called by TCRdb with MiXCR from the immunoSEQ multiplex PCR reads. The sample contains over 300,000 distinct CDR3 sequences, about 91% of which appear only once. The receptor's source is a human donor with multiple sclerosis. The chain links TRBV6-2 or TRBV6-3 to TRBJ2-7, with TRBD2 matching over 9 bases. Sequencing input: CD4+ T cells from PBMCs. CDR3 in amino acids: CASSSPSGLAFYEQYF. In DNA, the CDR3 is TGTGCCAGCAGTTCCCCCTCCGGACTAGCGTTCTACGAGCAGTACTTC.